This T cell receptor beta chain was identified in a study of OX40 agonist ivuxolimab in advanced cancers. About the investigation overall: Ivuxolimab, which targeted the costimulatory receptor OX40 (CD134), was an agonistic, fully human IgG2 monoclonal antibody. Patients were allowed to have had prior anti-PD-1, anti-PD-L1 or anti-CTLA-4 therapy, and around two fifths of the dose-escalation patients had been treated with checkpoint inhibitors. Intravenous ivuxolimab was administered to patients every 2 weeks at six dose levels: 0.01, 0.1, 0.3, 1.5, 3 and 10 mg/kg. Partial responses were achieved by three dose-escalation patients, of whom one had hepatocellular carcinoma and two had cutaneous melanoma. In the dose-escalation cohort, approximately 80% of patients were male, and the mean age was approximately 60 years with a range of about 20 to 80. Of the 50 to 55 patients in dose escalation, 19 had hepatocellular carcinoma, some 15 had melanoma, 9 had renal cell carcinoma and 9 had head and neck cancer. Peripheral TCRbeta sequencing aimed to test whether ivuxolimab altered TCR sequence diversity and caused clonal T-cell expansion. The paper covers the monotherapy dose-escalation part of the phase I ivuxolimab trial, which included N = 52 patients.

A note on this clone: The clone's antigen remains unknown. Per-base qualities were not stored, and no clone one base away is much larger.

Genomic DNA was isolated from the sorted cells so that the TCRbeta CDR3 region could be sequenced. The immunoSEQ Assay was used to sequence the TCRbeta CDR3 regions. Entries here come from immuneACCESS through TCRdb and include only in-frame sequences with V and J called. Some clones fail to appear in such tables; in the studies checked, an unresolved V gene covers under half of the shortfall, and the cause of the remainder is unknown. This sample has more than 80,000 clones in its table, and approximately 94% of those were observed once. The ten largest clones add up to 2% to 3% of the sample. For CDR1 and CDR2, the germline V gene (reference sequence) lists PRHDT and FYEKMQ. From the cysteine through the phenylalanine, the CDR3 covers 14 amino acids. Only the CDR3 portion is preserved as DNA: 42 bases, with reading frame beginning at the first base. After removal of 2 bases from V and 3 bases from J, the junction retains 3 bases not matched to a gene.

Here is what the overall study found, with its caveats: In partial responders in the 0.1-3.0 mg/kg groups, normalized peripheral clonal expansion was found to be among the lowest, especially among CD8+ T cells. Antigen specificity was not determined for the clonally expanded peripheral T cells. Low levels of normalized T-cell clonal expansion were also seen in some patients who did not respond. After ivuxolimab, CD8+ T cells had more expanded clones than CD4+ T cells on average. At doses of 0.1 to 3.0 mg/kg, clonal expansion of both CD4+ and CD8+ T cells in blood was seen between baseline and week 6.

The trial excluded patients who had a history of autoimmune disease or were on systemic immunosuppression. Peripheral blood for TCR sequencing was collected from all dose cohorts at baseline, on cycle 4 day 1, and on cycle 7 day 1. Samples were obtained from an open-label, multicenter, first-in-human phase I dose-escalation trial of ivuxolimab. Adults with locally advanced or metastatic melanoma, renal cell carcinoma, hepatocellular carcinoma or head and neck squamous cell carcinoma were enrolled in the trial. Before TCR sequencing, CD4+ T cells and CD8+ T cells from peripheral blood were sorted into separate populations.

This material consisted of CD4+ or CD8+ T cells sorted from blood, taken in a trial of the OX40 agonist ivuxolimab. Rearrangement joined TRBV13 to TRBJ2-5, and 7 bases in between align with TRBD1. The TCR was taken from an adult with an advanced solid tumor such as melanoma, head and neck, liver or kidney cancer. The CDR3 protein is CASSLSQGKETQYF. The DNA sequence is given as TGTGCCAGCAGCTTATCACAGGGGAAAGAGACCCAGTACTTC.